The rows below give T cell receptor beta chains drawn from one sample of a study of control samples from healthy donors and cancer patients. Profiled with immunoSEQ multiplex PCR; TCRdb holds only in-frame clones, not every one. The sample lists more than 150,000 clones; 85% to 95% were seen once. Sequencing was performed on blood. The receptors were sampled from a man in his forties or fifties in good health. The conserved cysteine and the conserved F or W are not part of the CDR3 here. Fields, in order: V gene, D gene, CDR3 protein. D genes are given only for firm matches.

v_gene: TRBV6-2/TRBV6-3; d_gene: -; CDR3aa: ASSDGLVLF
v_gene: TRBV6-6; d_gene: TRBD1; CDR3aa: ASSGTTGDYEQY
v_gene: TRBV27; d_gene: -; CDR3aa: ASSLRSNTGELF
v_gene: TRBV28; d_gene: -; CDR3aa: ASSYGGGAYGYT
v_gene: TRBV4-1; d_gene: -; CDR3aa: ASSQEDGRIAKNIQY
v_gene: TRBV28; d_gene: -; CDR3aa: ASSPSGHPGAQH
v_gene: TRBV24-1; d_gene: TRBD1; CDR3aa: ATSGTGGNQPQH
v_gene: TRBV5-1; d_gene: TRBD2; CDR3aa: ASSLSPLAGGRIEQY
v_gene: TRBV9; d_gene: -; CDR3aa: ASSPTVNYGYT
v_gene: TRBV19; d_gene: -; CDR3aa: ASSIDEVTAQH
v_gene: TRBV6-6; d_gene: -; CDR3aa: ASSYGGEANQPQH
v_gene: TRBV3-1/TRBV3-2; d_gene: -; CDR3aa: ASSLLSGNTIY
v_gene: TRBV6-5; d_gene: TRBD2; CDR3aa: ASILAGGGNEQF
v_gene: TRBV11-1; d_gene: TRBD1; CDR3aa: ASSPRTGTGAEKLF
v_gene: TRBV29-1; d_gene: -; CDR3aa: SVKAGDTGELF
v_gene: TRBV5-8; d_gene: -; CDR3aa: ASNYRRGYQPQH
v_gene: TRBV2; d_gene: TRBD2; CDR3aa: ASSASGIDGKNIQY
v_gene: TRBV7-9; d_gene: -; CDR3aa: ASSLSSNQPQH
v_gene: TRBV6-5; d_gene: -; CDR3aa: ASSYRPRRGYT
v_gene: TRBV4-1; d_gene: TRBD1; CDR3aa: ASSLRKPGQGAWNTGELF
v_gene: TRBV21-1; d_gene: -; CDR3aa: ASSKESQREGRSPLH
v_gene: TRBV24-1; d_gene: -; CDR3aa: ATSDQTVSSYNEQF
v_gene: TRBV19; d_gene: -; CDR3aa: ASSTGHSSGNTIY
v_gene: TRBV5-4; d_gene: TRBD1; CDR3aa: ASSPPLRGTGTYEQY
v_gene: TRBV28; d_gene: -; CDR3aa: ASRSSGTDTQY
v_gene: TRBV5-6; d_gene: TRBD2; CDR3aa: ASSFSGRYNEQF
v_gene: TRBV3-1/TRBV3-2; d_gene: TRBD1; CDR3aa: ASRQTGGQETQY
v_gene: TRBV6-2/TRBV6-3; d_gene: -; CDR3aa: ASSYSINRGMNTEAF
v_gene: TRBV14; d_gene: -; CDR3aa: ASWNSSSYEQY
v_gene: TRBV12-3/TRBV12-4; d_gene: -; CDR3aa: ASKQGFGTQY
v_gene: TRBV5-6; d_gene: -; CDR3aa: ASSRRGRITGELF
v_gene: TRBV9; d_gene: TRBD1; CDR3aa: ASRVTGTGSYGYT
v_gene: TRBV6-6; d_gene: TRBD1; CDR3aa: ASKGGRAYTGELF
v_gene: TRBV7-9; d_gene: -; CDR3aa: ASSFVSNEQF
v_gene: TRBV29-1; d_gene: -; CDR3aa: SGGRTGETQY
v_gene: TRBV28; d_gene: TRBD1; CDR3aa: ASSLLGQGFVYGYT
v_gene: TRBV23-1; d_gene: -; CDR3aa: ASSALVTGFEAF
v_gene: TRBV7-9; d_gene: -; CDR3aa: ASRPSSGRDKQY
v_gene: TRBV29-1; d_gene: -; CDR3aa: SVEPLGGEQF
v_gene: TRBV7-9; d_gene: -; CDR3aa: ASSLAEARNTIY